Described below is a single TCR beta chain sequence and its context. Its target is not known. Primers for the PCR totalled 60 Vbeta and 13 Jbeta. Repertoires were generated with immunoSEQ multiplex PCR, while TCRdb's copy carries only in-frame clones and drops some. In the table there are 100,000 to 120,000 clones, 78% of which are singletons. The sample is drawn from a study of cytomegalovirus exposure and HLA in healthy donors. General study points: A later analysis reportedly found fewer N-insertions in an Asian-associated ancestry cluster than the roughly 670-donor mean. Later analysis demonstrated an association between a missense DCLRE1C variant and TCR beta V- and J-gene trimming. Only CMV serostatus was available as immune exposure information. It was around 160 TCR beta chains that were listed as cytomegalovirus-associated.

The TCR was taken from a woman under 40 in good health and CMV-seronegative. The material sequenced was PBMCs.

Here the CDR3 DNA reads TGTGCCTGGAGTGTAGATTGGACATCCGGAGCAACTAATGAAAAACTGTTTTTT. It is translated as CAWSVDWTSGATNEKLFF. The chain combines TRBV30 with TRBJ1-4; tentative D call: TRBD1 (5 bases). Trimming took 0 bases from V and 0 from J, leaving 17 bases between them. This CDR3 comprises 18 residues. Germline assignment: CDR1 GTSNPN and CDR2 SVGIG (reference sequence).